This TCR beta chain comes out of a study of blood T cell repertoires in COVID-19. Study information: Sources were T cells, B-cell-depleted T cells, or PBMCs; the material itself was cDNA or gDNA.

The trim removed 0 bases at V and 3 bases at J, leaving 4 bases unmatched. Germline lookup yields CDR1 SGHRS and CDR2 YFSETQ. This CDR3 spans 15 amino acids. Only a few counts were recorded for this clone. Method: immunoSEQ multiplex PCR; TCRdb's copy keeps in-frame clones and lacks some. This sample has under 150,000 clones, with less than 85% found just once. The receptor's source is a woman of 80 years or more with acute or convalescent COVID-19. Sequencing was done on a sample of peripheral blood. This chain connects TRBV5-1 to TRBJ1-1, with 8 bases identical to TRBD1. CDR3 coding DNA: TGCGCCAGCAGCTTGGATTCGGGACAGGACACTGAAGCTTTCTTT. Amino acid sequence: CASSLDSGQDTEAFF.